One and the same sample provided the 16 T cell receptor beta chains below, sequenced in a study of blood T cell repertoires in COVID-19. Some clones are missing from TCRdb's copy, which holds only in-frame ones; the method was immunoSEQ multiplex PCR. The sample contains 250,000 to 300,000 clones, around nine tenths of which appear only once. The specimen was peripheral blood. The receptors stem from a woman aged 60-75 years with COVID-19, enrolled during active disease.

This clone was counted a single time. The chain links TRBV30 to TRBJ1-4; no definite D call. The germline V gene has CDR1 GTSNPN and CDR2 SVGIG (reference sequence). This CDR3 has 13 amino acids. V lost 4 bases and J lost 7, with 13 bases in between. The CDR3 reads CAWTANGSEKLFF. In nucleotides, the CDR3 is TGTGCCTGGACCGCCAATGGGAGTGAAAAACTGTTTTTT.

The chain carries TRBV2 and TRBJ1-2, with 8 bases lining up with TRBD1. V shed 6 bases and J 4 bases; nucleotides not matched to a gene: 7. The length of the CDR3 is 14 residues. CDR1 SNHLY and CDR2 FYNNEI come from the germline V gene. This CDR3 is CASRFDRGGYGYTF. DNA for the CDR3: TGTGCCAGCAGATTCGACAGGGGCGGCTATGGCTACACCTTC. The full variable domain, with the rest looked up from reference TRBV2 and TRBJ1-2, is EPEVTQTPSHQVTQMGQEVILRCVPISNHLYFYWYRQILGQKVEFLVSFYNNEISEKSEIFDDQFSVERPDGSNFTLKIRSTKLEDSAMYFCASRFDRGGYGYTFGSGTRLTVV.

The chain's CDR3 is CASSRWGGEAFF. The CDR3 DNA reads as TGTGCCAGCAGCCGGTGGGGGGGTGAAGCTTTCTTT. The chain joins TRBV4-2 to TRBJ1-1, with D perhaps TRBD1 (5 bases). The CDR3 extends over 12 amino acids. Trimming stripped 4 bases from V and 7 bases from J, with 10 bases between. Looked up from germline, CDR1 is LGHNA and CDR2 is YNFKEQ.

The V and J genes are TRBV19 and TRBJ1-2; 8 nucleotides line up with TRBD1. J gave up 6 bases and V 5 bases, and 5 bases lay outside the gene matches. Germline values: CDR1 LNHDA, CDR2 SQIVND (reference sequence). The CDR3 has 13 residues. CDR3 in amino acids: CASSVQGANGYTF. CDR3 coding DNA: TGTGCCAGTAGTGTGCAGGGGGCGAATGGCTACACCTTC.

V usage is TRBV6-2 or TRBV6-3 and J usage is TRBJ2-1; 9 bases match TRBD2. Germline CDR1 and CDR2: MNHEY and SVGEGT. With 4 bases clipped from V and 2 bases from J, the junction kept 3 bases outside the gene matches. The CDR3 has 15 residues. This CDR3 reads CASSSLAGTYNEQFF. The CDR3 DNA reads as TGTGCCAGCAGTTCACTAGCGGGCACCTACAATGAGCAGTTCTTC.

CDR3 nucleotide sequence: TGCGCCAGCAGCTTGGCTCAGGATGGAGAGCAGTTCTTC. Translated, it gives CASSLAQDGEQFF. V usage is TRBV5-1 and J usage is TRBJ2-1; D gene unclear. V shed 0 bases and J shed 10 bases, with 11 bases lying between them. The V gene's germline CDR1 is SGHRS and CDR2 YFSETQ. CDR3 length: 13 residues. Full variable domain (rest looked up from reference TRBV5-1 and TRBJ2-1): KAGVTQTPRYLIKTRGQQVTLSCSPISGHRSVSWYQQTPGQGLQFLFEYFSETQRNKGNFPGRFSGRQFSNSRSEMNVSTLELGDSALYLCASSLAQDGEQFFGPGTRLTVL.

This clone has more than one count but fewer than ten. The chain uses TRBV5-6 and TRBJ2-7; D may be TRBD1 (6 bases). V lost 0 bases, J lost 9 bases, and 13 bases lay in between. CDR1 and CDR2 from the germline V gene are SGHDT and YYEEEE. The CDR3 length is 13 residues. The CDR3 region is CASSLVSRGTQYF. The CDR3 DNA follows: TGTGCCAGCAGCTTGGTAAGCAGGGGTACGCAGTACTTC.

The CDR3 DNA sequence: TGTGCCAGCAGTCATCGGGACAGGCGCGCCCACGAGCAGTACTTC. It is translated as CASSHRDRRAHEQYF. This rearrangement joins TRBV27 to TRBJ2-7; 8 bases are a match to TRBD1. Germline V gene data show CDR1 as MNHEY and CDR2 as SMNVEV (reference sequence). After removal of 5 bases from V and 5 bases from J, the junction contained 11 bases not matched to a gene. This CDR3 region has 15 residues.

This chain's CDR3 is CASSYLAVAGYTF. In DNA, the CDR3 is TGTGCCAGCAGTTATCTGGCAGTAGCTGGCTACACCTTC. This rearrangement joins TRBV6-2 or TRBV6-3 to TRBJ1-2, with D unresolved. Trimming took 3 bases from V and 7 from J, leaving 12 bases between them. The CDR3 has 13 amino acids. Germline values: CDR1 MNHEY, CDR2 SVGEGT.

Written as DNA, the CDR3 is TGTGCCAGCGGAGCCGGGATACCGGATGGCTACACCTTC. It encodes CASGAGIPDGYTF. The chain is built from TRBV5-6 and TRBJ1-2; D ambiguous. Germline V gives CDR1 SGHDT, CDR2 YYEEEE. CDR3 length: 13 residues. V gave up 7 bases and J gave up 6 bases, with 16 bases separating them.

The V call is TRBV5-1, the J call TRBJ2-3; 12 nucleotides line up with TRBD2. The germline gives CDR1 SGHRS, CDR2 YFSETQ. The CDR3 sequence is 16 residues long. With 2 bases clipped from V and 0 bases from J, the junction kept 1 base outside the gene matches. CDR3 loop: CASSFGTSGSTDTQYF. CDR3 nucleotide sequence: TGCGCCAGCAGCTTCGGGACTAGCGGGAGCACAGATACGCAGTATTTT.

This clone was observed a handful of times. The chain couples TRBV20-1 to TRBJ2-7; tentatively, D is TRBD1 (5 bases). The CDR3 has 15 amino acids. The germline gives CDR1 DFQATT, CDR2 SNEGSKA (reference sequence). V shed 3 bases and J shed 2 bases, with 17 bases lying between them. The CDR3 loop is CSASPQGGFAYEQYF. As DNA, the CDR3 is TGCAGTGCTAGTCCTCAGGGCGGCTTCGCCTACGAGCAGTACTTC.

This chain connects TRBV5-1 to TRBJ1-1; 7 bases align to TRBD1. Germline-derived CDR1 and CDR2 are SGHRS and YFSETQ. V lost 3 bases and J lost 8; bases outside the gene matches: 7. CDR3 length equals 13 residues. CDR3 DNA sequence: TGCGCCAGCAGCTCGCCGGGACAGCTAGAAGCTTTCTTT. Protein sequence: CASSSPGQLEAFF.

The CDR3 spells CATTYEWRVADTQYF. The CDR3 DNA reads as TGTGCCACTACCTACGAATGGAGGGTTGCCGATACGCAGTATTTT. The V gene is TRBV6-5, the J gene TRBJ2-3, with D tentatively TRBD2 (6 bases). Germline loops: CDR1 MNHEY, CDR2 SVGAGI. V was trimmed by 10 bases and J by 6 bases, leaving 23 bases between them. The CDR3 runs 15 residues.

This chain uses TRBV2 with TRBJ2-7, with D possibly TRBD1 on 6 matching bases. Germline V gene lookup returns CDR1 SNHLY and CDR2 FYNNEI. The CDR3 contains 13 residues. V lost 4 bases and J lost 9, with 16 bases in between. As DNA, the CDR3 is TGTGCCAGCAGTGCGCAGGGGACGAGGGTGCAGTACTTC. Residues: CASSAQGTRVQYF.

The chain recombines TRBV6-5 with TRBJ2-7; TRBD2 matches 8 bases. The V gene's germline CDR1 is MNHEY and CDR2 SVGAGI. This CDR3 contains 13 residues. The V segment lost 10 bases and the J segment 5 bases; nucleotides outside the gene matches: 10. CDR3 sequence: CATHTGTSHEQYF. DNA of the CDR3: TGTGCCACCCACACTGGGACTAGTCACGAGCAGTACTTC.